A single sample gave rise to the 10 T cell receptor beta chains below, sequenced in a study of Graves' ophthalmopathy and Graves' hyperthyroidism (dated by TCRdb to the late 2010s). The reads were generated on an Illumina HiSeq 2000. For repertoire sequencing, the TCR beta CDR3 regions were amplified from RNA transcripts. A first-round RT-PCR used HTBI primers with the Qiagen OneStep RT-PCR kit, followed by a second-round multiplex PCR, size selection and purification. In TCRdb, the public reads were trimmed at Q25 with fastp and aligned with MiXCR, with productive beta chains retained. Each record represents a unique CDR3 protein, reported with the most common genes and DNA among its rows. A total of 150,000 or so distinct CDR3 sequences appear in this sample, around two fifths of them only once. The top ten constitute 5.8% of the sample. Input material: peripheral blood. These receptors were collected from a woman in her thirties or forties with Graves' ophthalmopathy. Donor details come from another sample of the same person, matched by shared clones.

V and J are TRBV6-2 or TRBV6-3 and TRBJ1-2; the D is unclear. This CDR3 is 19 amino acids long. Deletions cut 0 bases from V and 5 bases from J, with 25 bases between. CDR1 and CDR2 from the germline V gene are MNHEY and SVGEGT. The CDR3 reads CASSYSKAANLYPLYGYTF. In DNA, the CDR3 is TGTGCCAGCAGTTACTCGAAGGCTGCAAACCTATATCCGTTGTATGGCTACACCTTC.

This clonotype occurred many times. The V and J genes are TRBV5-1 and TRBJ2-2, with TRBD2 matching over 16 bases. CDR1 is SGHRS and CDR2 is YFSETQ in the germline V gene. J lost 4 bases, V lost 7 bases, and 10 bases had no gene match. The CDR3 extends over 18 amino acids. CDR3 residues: CASRTGGLAGGITGELFF. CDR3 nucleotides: TGCGCCAGCCGTACAGGGGGACTAGCGGGAGGGATCACCGGGGAGCTGTTTTTT.

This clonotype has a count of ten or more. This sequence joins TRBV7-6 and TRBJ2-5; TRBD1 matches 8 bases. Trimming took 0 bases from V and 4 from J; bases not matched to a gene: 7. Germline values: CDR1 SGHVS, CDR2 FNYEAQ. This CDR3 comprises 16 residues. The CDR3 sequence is CASSLAAGQGGETQYF. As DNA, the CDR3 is TGTGCCAGCAGCTTAGCGGCAGGACAGGGAGGAGAGACCCAGTACTTC. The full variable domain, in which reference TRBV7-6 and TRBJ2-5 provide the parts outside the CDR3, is GAGVSQSPRYKVTKRGQDVALRCDPISGHVSLYWYRQALGQGPEFLTYFNYEAQQDKSGLPNDRFSAERPEGSISTLTIQRTEQRDSAMYRCASSLAAGQGGETQYFGPGTRLLVL.

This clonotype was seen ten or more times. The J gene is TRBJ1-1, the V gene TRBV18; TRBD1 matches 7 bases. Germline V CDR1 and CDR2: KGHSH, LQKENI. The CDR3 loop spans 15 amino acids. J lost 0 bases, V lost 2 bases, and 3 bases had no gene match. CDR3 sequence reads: CASSPAGGMNTEAFF. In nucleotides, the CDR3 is TGTGCCAGCTCACCAGCAGGGGGAATGAACACTGAAGCTTTCTTT.

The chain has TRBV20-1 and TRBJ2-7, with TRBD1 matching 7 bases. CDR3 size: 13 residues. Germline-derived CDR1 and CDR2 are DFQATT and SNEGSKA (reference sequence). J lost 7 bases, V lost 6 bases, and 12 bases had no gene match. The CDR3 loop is CSARGSGEREQYF. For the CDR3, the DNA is TGCAGTGCCAGGGGGTCAGGGGAAAGGGAGCAGTACTTC.

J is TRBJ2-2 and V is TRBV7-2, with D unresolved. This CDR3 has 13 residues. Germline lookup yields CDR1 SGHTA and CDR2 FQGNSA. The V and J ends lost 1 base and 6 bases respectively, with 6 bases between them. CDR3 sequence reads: CASSLETAGELFF. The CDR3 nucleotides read TGTGCCAGCAGCTTAGAGACGGCCGGGGAGCTGTTTTTT.

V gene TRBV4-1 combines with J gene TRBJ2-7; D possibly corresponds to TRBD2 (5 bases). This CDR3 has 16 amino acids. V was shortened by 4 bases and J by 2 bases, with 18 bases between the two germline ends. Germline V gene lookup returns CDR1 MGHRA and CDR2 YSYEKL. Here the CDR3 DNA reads TGCGCCAGCAGCCCGGGAAAGGAGCGTAACCCCTACGAGCAGTACTTC. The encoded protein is CASSPGKERNPYEQYF.

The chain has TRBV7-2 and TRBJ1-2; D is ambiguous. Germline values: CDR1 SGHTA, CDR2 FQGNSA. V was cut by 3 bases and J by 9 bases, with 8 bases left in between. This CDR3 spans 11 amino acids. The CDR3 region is CASSLHPRYTF. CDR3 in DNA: TGTGCCAGCAGCTTGCACCCACGCTACACCTTC.

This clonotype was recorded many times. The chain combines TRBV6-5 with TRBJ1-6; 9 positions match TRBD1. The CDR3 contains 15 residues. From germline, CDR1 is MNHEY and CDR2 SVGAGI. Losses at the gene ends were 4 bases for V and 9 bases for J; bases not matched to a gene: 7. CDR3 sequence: CASSLTGGTGSPLHF. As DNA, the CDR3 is TGTGCCAGCAGTTTGACAGGGGGAACTGGTTCACCCCTCCACTTT.

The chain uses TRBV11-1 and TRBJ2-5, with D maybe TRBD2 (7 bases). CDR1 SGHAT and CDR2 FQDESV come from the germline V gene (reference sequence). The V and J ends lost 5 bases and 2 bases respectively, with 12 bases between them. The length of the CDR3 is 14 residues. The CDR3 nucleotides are TGTGCCAGCAGCAGCAGGGGAGGGCAAGAGACCCAGTACTTC. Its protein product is CASSSRGGQETQYF.